Listed here is a single T cell receptor (beta chain). The antigen remains unidentified. PCR was run on genomic DNA. A primer set of 30 forward and 13 reverse primers amplified the CDR3. TCRdb analysed the multiplex PCR reads with MiXCR anew, one entry per CDR3 protein. The sample carries about 250,000 distinct CDR3 sequences, around 47% recorded once. This entry is derived from a study of type 1 and type 2 diabetes patients. Whole-study context: Participants included type 1 and type 2 diabetes patients plus nondiabetic controls.

Trimming removed 0 bases from V and 5 bases from J, with 4 bases in between. The CDR3 totals 13 residues. The V gene's germline CDR1 is MNHEY and CDR2 SVGEGT. The study, taken as a whole, reports: In type 2 diabetes, highly-expanded CD4+ clones took a median roughly 3.9% of reads. Type 2 diabetes repertoires were more diverse than type 1 diabetes repertoires.

Sequenced input: peripheral blood mononuclear cells (PBMCs). This receptor was identified in a man in his late teens or twenties with type 2 diabetes. The rearrangement links TRBV6-2 or TRBV6-3 to TRBJ2-2; D gene ambiguous. DNA of the CDR3: TGTGCCAGCAGTTACTCTACTACCGGGGAGCTGTTTTTT. Its protein product is CASSYSTTGELFF.